The clone carrying this T cell receptor (beta chain) was seen only once. From germline, CDR1 is MNHEY and CDR2 SVGAGI. V lost 6 bases to trimming and J lost 3 bases, with 12 bases between them. CDR3 length equals 14 residues. TCRdb re-analysed the 5' RACE reads in MiXCR, keeping a single row per CDR3 protein. The sample lists approximately 400,000 distinct CDR3 sequences; 24% were seen once. This sample was taken from a study of T-cell memory formation after mild COVID-19. Specimen: PBMCs or a T cell subset sorted from them (not recorded which). The gene calls are TRBV6-5 and TRBJ1-5, with D perhaps TRBD1 (6 bases). The source is an adult woman who had mild COVID-19 (a few samples of this study predate the infection). Cell type and time point are not known. In DNA form, the CDR3 reads TGTGCCAGCAGGCCACAGGGCCACAATCAGCCCCAGCATTTT. This translates into CASRPQGHNQPQHF.